This T cell receptor (beta chain) appears in the sequencing data of a study of regulatory T cells in long-lasting Graves disease. This CDR3 has 16 residues. J lost 11 bases, V lost 7 bases, and 13 bases had no gene match. This clonotype was seen ten or more times. Both iRepertoire HTBI primers and Arm-PCR of CDR3 regions were used to build the TCR beta libraries. TCRdb called the multiplex PCR reads again in MiXCR, with one record for every CDR3 protein. Of roughly 400,000 distinct CDR3 sequences in the sample, about 15% were seen once. The sample's time point: newly diagnosed GD, antithyroid drugs for less than 3 months. With RNA extracted from PBMCs as input, the TCR library was made. The diagnosis of Graves' disease used American Thyroid Association guidelines. The same data also went into a second study, on T cells in Graves' hyperthyroidism and ophthalmopathy.

The sequences come from peripheral blood mononuclear cells (PBMCs), collected at new diagnosis, from a patient treated with antithyroid drugs. The clonotype comes from a woman aged 40 to 50 with Graves disease. The rearrangement joins TRBV12-3 or TRBV12-4 to TRBJ1-6, with TRBD1 matching 11 bases. The chain's CDR3 is CASNGGDRGSNTPLHF. Written as DNA, the CDR3 is TGTGCCAGCAATGGTGGGGACAGGGGGTCGAACACACCCCTCCACTTT.